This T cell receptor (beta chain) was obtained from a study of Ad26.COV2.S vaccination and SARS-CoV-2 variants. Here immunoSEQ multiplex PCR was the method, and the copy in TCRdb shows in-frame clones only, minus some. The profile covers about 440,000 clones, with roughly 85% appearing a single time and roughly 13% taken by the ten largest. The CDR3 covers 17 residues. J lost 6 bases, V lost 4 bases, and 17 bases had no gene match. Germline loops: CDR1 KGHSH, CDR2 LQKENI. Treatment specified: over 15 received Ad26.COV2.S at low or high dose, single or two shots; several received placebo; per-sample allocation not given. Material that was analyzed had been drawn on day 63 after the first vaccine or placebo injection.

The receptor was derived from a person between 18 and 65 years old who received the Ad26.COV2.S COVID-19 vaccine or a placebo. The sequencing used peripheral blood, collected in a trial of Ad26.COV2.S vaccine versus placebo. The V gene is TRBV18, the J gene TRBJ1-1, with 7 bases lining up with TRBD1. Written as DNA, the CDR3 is TGTGCCAGCTCACAACACCCAGACAGGGCTTGGGGCGCTGAAGCTTTCTTT. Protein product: CASSQHPDRAWGAEAFF.